A single sample is the source of the 21 T cell receptor beta chains below, sequenced in a study of patients and donors after allogeneic stem cell transplantation. TCRdb used MiXCR to reprocess the RT-PCR reads, holding one entry per CDR3 protein. Seen here are roughly 8,800 distinct CDR3 sequences, roughly 4% observed once, and the top ten hold 20%. The source material was blood, either unsorted or a sorted T cell fraction (not recorded which). The receptors were sampled from a human donor who was either an allogeneic HSCT recipient or a stem cell or donor lymphocyte infusion donor (not recorded which). It is not recorded whose cells these are; they may come from a transplant donor.

This chain connects TRBV6-5 to TRBJ1-1; D not resolved. V lost 6 bases and J lost 5, with 25 bases in between. CDR3 length equals 17 residues. Germline assignment: CDR1 MNHEY and CDR2 SVGAGI. CDR3 nucleotides: TGTGCCAGCAGACCTCTCCCTGGGAGGGCTTTCCGGACTGAAGCTTTCTTT. Translating it yields CASRPLPGRAFRTEAFF.

This clonotype has at least ten counts. V and J are TRBV20-1 and TRBJ1-2, with TRBD1 identical over 7 bases. Losses at the gene ends were 3 bases for V and 3 bases for J; bases not matched to a gene: 7. CDR1 is DFQATT and CDR2 is SNEGSKA in the germline V gene (reference sequence). This CDR3 has 14 amino acids. CDR3 sequence (DNA): TGCAGTGCTAGCCCCCTACAGGGGTACTATGGCTACACCTTC. Translated: CSASPLQGYYGYTF.

This clonotype was detected many times. This chain connects TRBV4-3 to TRBJ2-3, with D tentatively TRBD1 (5 bases). Germline CDR1 reads LGHNA; CDR2 reads YSLEER. V lost 1 base, J lost 1 base, and 12 bases lay in between. The CDR3 is 16 amino acids. The CDR3 region is CASSQVVRVGTDTQYF. The CDR3 nucleotides are TGCGCCAGCAGCCAAGTAGTCAGGGTTGGCACAGATACGCAGTATTTT.

This clonotype was seen repeatedly, ten times or more. The chain is built from TRBV7-2 and TRBJ1-3, with no clear D. This CDR3 spans 12 amino acids. Germline V gives CDR1 SGHTA, CDR2 FQGNSA. V gave up 3 bases and J gave up 5 bases, with 5 bases separating them. The CDR3 reads CASSLGRNTIYF. DNA for the CDR3: TGTGCCAGCAGCTTGGGAAGAAACACCATATATTTT.

This clonotype was counted many times. The chain joins TRBV21-1 to TRBJ2-2; the tabulated D call, TRBD2, remains unverified against the DNA. TRBV21-1 counts as a pseudogene. This CDR3 comprises 17 residues. CDR3 region: CASSKAGTSGTTGELFF. As DNA, the CDR3 is TGTGCCAGCAGCAAAGCTGGGACTAGCGGAACCACCGGAGAGCTGTTTTTT.

This clonotype appeared many times. J is TRBJ1-4 and V is TRBV7-2, with D possibly being TRBD1 (6 bases). The CDR3 covers 14 residues. CDR1 is SGHTA and CDR2 is FQGNSA in the germline V gene. The germline V and J ends were trimmed by 3 bases and 10 bases, with 15 bases remaining between them. The CDR3 nucleotides read TGTGCCAGCAGCTTCCGGGACAACCCACGAAAACTGTTTTTT. It specifies CASSFRDNPRKLFF.

By proportion, this clonotype is medium-sized. This chain connects TRBV5-1 to TRBJ2-2, with D tentatively TRBD2 (6 bases). Per germline, CDR1 SGHRS and CDR2 YFSETQ. V was shortened by 4 bases and J by 4 bases, with 17 bases between the two germline ends. This CDR3 has 16 residues. In DNA form, the CDR3 reads TGCGCCAGCAGCCCGGAAACGGGAGCGGTCACCGGGGAGCTGTTTTTT. This gives the protein CASSPETGAVTGELFF.

In its sample, this clonotype was seen many times. The chain is built from TRBV20-1 and TRBJ2-7, with no clear D. CDR3 length: 12 amino acids. V gave up 6 bases and J gave up 9 bases, with 18 bases separating them. Germline CDR1 and CDR2: DFQATT and SNEGSKA (reference sequence). The CDR3 loop is CSALSPGLRQYF. In nucleotides, the CDR3 is TGCAGTGCCCTTTCCCCTGGCCTTAGGCAGTACTTC.

This clonotype was counted ten times or more. The chain uses TRBV9 and TRBJ2-3; unclear D gene. Germline CDR1 reads SGDLS; CDR2 reads YYNGEE. The CDR3 is 16 amino acids. V shed 1 base and J shed 6 bases, with 18 bases lying between them. The CDR3 bases are TGTGCCAGCAGCGTAAATATGGGTCTCCGGGTGGATACGCAGTATTTT. Amino acids: CASSVNMGLRVDTQYF.

Concerning this clonotype itself: A read error may explain this, as a much larger clone is one base away. The rearrangement links TRBV7-9 to TRBJ2-1, with TRBD2 identical over 13 bases. This CDR3 has 16 residues. The germline CDR1 and CDR2 sequences are SEHNR and FQNEAQ (reference sequence). Trimming at V came to 6 bases and at J to 9 bases, leaving 11 bases not matched to a gene. The CDR3 region has the DNA TGTGCCAGCAGGGGAACTAGCGGGAGGGCCCGGGGTGAGCAGTTCTTC. Amino acid sequence: CASRGTSGRARGEQFF.

Sample share makes this clonotype medium-sized (0.01 to 0.1%). The chain joins TRBV28 to TRBJ1-5, with unresolved D. This CDR3 comprises 15 residues. Deletions cut 1 base from V and 5 bases from J, with 12 bases between. Germline assignment: CDR1 MDHEN and CDR2 SYDVKM. CDR3 nucleotides: TGTGCCAGCAGTTTATTTCAGGCGGGCGATCAGCCCCAGCATTTT. Residues: CASSLFQAGDQPQHF.

In its sample, this clonotype was seen many times. This chain connects TRBV12-3 or TRBV12-4 to TRBJ2-3; the D is unclear. This CDR3 is 13 amino acids long. V lost 3 bases to trimming and J lost 2 bases, with 6 bases between them. The CDR3 spells CASSLSPTDTQYF. The CDR3 DNA sequence: TGTGCCAGCAGTTTGAGCCCCACAGATACGCAGTATTTT.

This clonotype was seen ten or more times. The rearrangement links TRBV25-1 to TRBJ2-7; the match to TRBD2 covers 11 bases. The CDR3 has 17 residues. V lost 4 bases and J lost 3; bases outside the gene matches: 11. Germline CDR1 MGHDK, CDR2 SYGVNS. The CDR3 coding sequence is TGTGCCAGCAGTGGCACATCTAGCGGGAGGTCACGCTACGAGCAGTACTTC. Its translation is CASSGTSSGRSRYEQYF.

This rearrangement joins TRBV7-9 to TRBJ2-1; weak D call: TRBD2 (5 bases). The CDR3 is 13 residues long. Trimming shortened V by 1 base and J by 6 bases, and 7 bases separated the two germline ends. Germline assignment: CDR1 SEHNR and CDR2 FQNEAQ (reference sequence). The DNA for the CDR3 is TGTGCCAGCAGCTTAGTAGGGAGCAATGAGCAGTTCTTC. Protein: CASSLVGSNEQFF.

Many counts were recorded for this clonotype. For the CDR3, the DNA is TGCAGTGCTAGCCGCCCCGGGACAATCTCCTACGAGCAGTACTTC. This encodes CSASRPGTISYEQYF. This sequence joins TRBV20-1 and TRBJ2-7, with D possibly matching TRBD1 (6 bases). V gave up 3 bases and J gave up 0 bases, with 15 bases separating them. Looked up from germline, CDR1 is DFQATT and CDR2 is SNEGSKA (reference sequence). The CDR3 consists of 15 residues.

Of note for this clonotype: A clone one base away is much larger, so this may be a read error. This chain joins TRBV20-1 and TRBJ2-3; 9 nucleotides match TRBD1. Germline CDR1 is DFQATT and CDR2 is SNEGSKA (reference sequence). The CDR3 loop spans 16 amino acids. CDR3 protein: CSATARDRAYTYTQYF. In DNA form, the CDR3 reads TGCAGTGCAACGGCTCGGGACAGGGCCTACACATATACGCAGTATTTT.

This clonotype appeared many times. The chain has TRBV12-3 or TRBV12-4 and TRBJ2-7; D unclear. This CDR3 has 13 amino acids. V lost 5 bases and J 4 bases, leaving 12 bases between the germline ends. The CDR3, as DNA: TGTGCCAGCAGTCTTGGTCCCCCTTACGAGCAGTACTTC. It codes for CASSLGPPYEQYF.

This clonotype has ten or more counts. V and J are TRBV7-9 and TRBJ2-5, with D perhaps TRBD2 (6 bases). This CDR3 is 14 amino acids long. Germline-derived CDR1 and CDR2 are SEHNR and FQNEAQ (reference sequence). The V end lost 3 bases, the J end lost 0 bases, and 8 bases lay between the germline ends. The CDR3 coding sequence is TGTGCCAGCAGCTTCGCGGGGAACCAAGAGACCCAGTACTTC. The encoded protein is CASSFAGNQETQYF.

In its sample, this clonotype was seen many times. The chain links TRBV20-1 to TRBJ1-5; D might be TRBD1 (6 bases). The germline V gene has CDR1 DFQATT and CDR2 SNEGSKA (reference sequence). The CDR3 length is 16 residues. The V gene lost 6 bases and the J gene lost 3 bases, with 21 bases spanning the gap. DNA for the CDR3: TGCAGTGCCAAAAGGGAGGGTGGGGGCTCCAATCAGCCCCAGCATTTT. Translated: CSAKREGGGSNQPQHF.

A few counts support this clonotype. The J gene is TRBJ1-6, the V gene TRBV7-3; D ambiguous. The V gene lost 3 bases and the J gene lost 7 bases, with 7 bases spanning the gap. The CDR3 has 13 residues. The germline V gene has CDR1 SGHTA and CDR2 FQGTGA. This CDR3 is CASSFQSNSPLHF. The CDR3 DNA reads as TGTGCCAGCAGCTTCCAGTCAAATTCACCCCTCCACTTT. Full variable domain (missing parts from reference TRBV7-3 and TRBJ1-6): GAGVSQTPSNKVTEKGKYVELRCDPISGHTALYWYRQSLGQGPEFLIYFQGTGAADDSGLPNDRFFAVRPEGSVSTLKIQRTERGDSAVYLCASSFQSNSPLHFGNGTRLTVT.

This clonotype was detected many times. This chain links TRBV4-2 with TRBJ2-3, with TRBD2 as a possible D gene (5 bases). With 5 bases removed from V and 13 bases from J, the gap between germline ends came to 25 bases. The CDR3 runs 15 residues. Per the germline V gene, CDR1 is LGHNA and CDR2 is YNFKEQ. The CDR3 bases are TGTGCCAGCAGCTATACAGTGATCTTGCCGACCGGGGAGTATTTT. As protein: CASSYTVILPTGEYF.